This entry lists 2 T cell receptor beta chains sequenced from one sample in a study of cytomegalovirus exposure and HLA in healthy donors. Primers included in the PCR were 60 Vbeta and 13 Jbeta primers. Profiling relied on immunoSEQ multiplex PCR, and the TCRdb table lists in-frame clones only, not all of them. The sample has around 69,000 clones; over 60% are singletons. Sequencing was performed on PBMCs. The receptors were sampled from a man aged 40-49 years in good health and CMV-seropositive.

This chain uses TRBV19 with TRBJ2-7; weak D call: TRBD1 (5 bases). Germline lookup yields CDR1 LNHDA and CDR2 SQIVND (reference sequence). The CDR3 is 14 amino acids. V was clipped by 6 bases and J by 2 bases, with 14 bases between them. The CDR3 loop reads CASSLGQSTYEQYF. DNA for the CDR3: TGTGCCAGTAGCCTGGGGCAGAGTACCTACGAGCAGTACTTC.

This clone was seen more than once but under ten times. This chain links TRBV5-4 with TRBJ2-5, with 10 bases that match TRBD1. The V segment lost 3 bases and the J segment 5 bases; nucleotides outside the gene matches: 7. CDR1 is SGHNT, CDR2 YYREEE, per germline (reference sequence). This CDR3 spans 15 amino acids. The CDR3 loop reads CASSWDRGIGETQYF. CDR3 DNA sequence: TGTGCCAGCAGCTGGGACAGGGGTATAGGGGAGACCCAGTACTTC.